Sequencing of this TCR beta chain was carried out in a study of metastatic and nonmetastatic thyroid tumors. None of the patients had undergone any treatment ahead of thyroid surgery. Deletions cut 1 base from V and 6 bases from J, with 7 bases between. The CDR3 sequence is 13 residues long. CDR1 SGHAT and CDR2 FQNNGV come from the germline V gene. TCRdb re-called the PCR reads with MiXCR. The sample has approximately 90,000 clones; 9.5% to 15% are singletons. This clone appeared many times. Different DNA sequences within this sample yield the same CDR3. The chain employs TRBV11-2 and TRBJ2-1; D is unclear. The sequenced sample consisted of blood. The source of this sequence is a female donor with papillary thyroid cancer or a benign thyroid nodule (not recorded which). Some clones in this sample may be carry-over from other donors' samples. CDR3 sequence (DNA): TGTGCCAGCAGCTTAGGCGCCCTCAATGAGCAGTTCTTC. Translated: CASSLGALNEQFF.